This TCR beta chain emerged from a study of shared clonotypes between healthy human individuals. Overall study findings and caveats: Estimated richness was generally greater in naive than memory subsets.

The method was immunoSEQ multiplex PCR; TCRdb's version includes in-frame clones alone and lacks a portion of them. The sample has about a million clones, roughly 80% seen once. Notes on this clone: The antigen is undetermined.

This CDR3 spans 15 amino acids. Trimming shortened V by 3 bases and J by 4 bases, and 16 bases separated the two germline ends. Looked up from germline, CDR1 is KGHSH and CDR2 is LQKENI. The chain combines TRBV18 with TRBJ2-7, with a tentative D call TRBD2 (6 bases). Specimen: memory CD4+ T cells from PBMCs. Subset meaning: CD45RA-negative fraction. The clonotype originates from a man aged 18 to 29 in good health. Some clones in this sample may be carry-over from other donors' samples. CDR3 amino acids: CASSPGTEAGYEQYF. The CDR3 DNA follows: TGTGCCAGCTCACCGGGGACGGAGGCGGGGTACGAGCAGTACTTC.